These T cell receptor beta chains were read from a single sample in a study of T cells after yellow fever vaccination. TCRdb independently ran MiXCR on the 5' RACE reads; one entry per CDR3 protein. The sample holds 250,000 to 300,000 distinct CDR3 sequences, about 5.2% seen once. The sequenced sample was CD4+ T cells sorted from PBMCs, obtained on the day of the yellow fever booster vaccination. These receptors were obtained from a man between 18 and 29 years old who received the YFV17D yellow fever vaccine. CDR3s include the opening cysteine and the closing phenylalanine or tryptophan. The order of the fields is clone size, V gene, D gene, J gene, CDR3 DNA, CDR3 protein. D genes are given only for firm matches. The size entry is marked missing in some rows and otherwise reads once, few, many or a size class.

abundance: -
v_gene: TRBV3-1
d_gene: -
j_gene: TRBJ2-3
CDR3nt: TGTGCCAGCAGCCAAGCCGTTCGAGGAACCACAGATACGCAGTATTTT
CDR3aa: CASSQAVRGTTDTQYF

abundance: many
v_gene: TRBV4-1
d_gene: TRBD1
j_gene: TRBJ2-7
CDR3nt: TGCGCCAGCAGCCAAGAGCGGGGGACAGGGTCCTACGAGCAGTACTTC
CDR3aa: CASSQERGTGSYEQYF

abundance: -
v_gene: TRBV5-1
d_gene: -
j_gene: TRBJ2-3
CDR3nt: TGCGCCAGCAGCAACGAGGGAATTTACACAGATACGCAGTATTTT
CDR3aa: CASSNEGIYTDTQYF

abundance: -
v_gene: TRBV2
d_gene: TRBD1
j_gene: TRBJ1-5
CDR3nt: TGTGCCAGCAGCGAAAGGGGGCTCCAGAAGCCCCAGCATTTT
CDR3aa: CASSERGLQKPQHF

abundance: -
v_gene: TRBV6-2/TRBV6-3
d_gene: TRBD1
j_gene: TRBJ2-1
CDR3nt: TGTGCCAGCAGTCCCTCGACAGGGGGCACCTACAATGAGCAGTTCTTC
CDR3aa: CASSPSTGGTYNEQFF

abundance: many
v_gene: TRBV11-1
d_gene: -
j_gene: TRBJ2-2
CDR3nt: TGTGCCAGCACGCCCGGATTATTAACGGACACCGGGGAGCTGTTTTTT
CDR3aa: CASTPGLLTDTGELFF

abundance: few
v_gene: TRBV5-4
d_gene: -
j_gene: TRBJ1-2
CDR3nt: TGTGCCAGCAGCTCCACTCGGACGGAAACCTATGGCTACACCTTC
CDR3aa: CASSSTRTETYGYTF

abundance: few
v_gene: TRBV5-1
d_gene: -
j_gene: TRBJ1-2
CDR3nt: TGCGCCAGCAGCTTGGGTGGGGCCCAGAACTATGGCTACACCTTC
CDR3aa: CASSLGGAQNYGYTF

abundance: few
v_gene: TRBV6-2/TRBV6-3
d_gene: TRBD1
j_gene: TRBJ1-5
CDR3nt: TGTGCCAGCATCTGGGGGAAGGGGGCGAGCAATCAGCCCCAGCATTTT
CDR3aa: CASIWGKGASNQPQHF

abundance: many
v_gene: TRBV11-2
d_gene: TRBD1
j_gene: TRBJ1-4
CDR3nt: TGTGCCAGCAGCTGGGGACAGGGGGCGGAAAAACTGTTTTTT
CDR3aa: CASSWGQGAEKLFF

abundance: -
v_gene: TRBV9
d_gene: TRBD2
j_gene: TRBJ2-1
CDR3nt: TGTGCCAGCAGCGTAGCCTCAGGAGGGCTAGCGGGGGTTGAGCAGTTCTTC
CDR3aa: CASSVASGGLAGVEQFF

abundance: many
v_gene: TRBV20-1
d_gene: TRBD2
j_gene: TRBJ2-7
CDR3nt: TGCAGTGCTAGAGCCCCTCTAGCGGGGGTCTCCTACGAGCAGTACTTC
CDR3aa: CSARAPLAGVSYEQYF

abundance: many
v_gene: TRBV5-1
d_gene: -
j_gene: TRBJ2-2
CDR3nt: TGCGCCAGCAGCTCACGGGGGGCGTCCACCGGGGAGCTGTTTTTT
CDR3aa: CASSSRGASTGELFF

abundance: few
v_gene: TRBV4-2
d_gene: -
j_gene: TRBJ2-5
CDR3nt: TGTGCCAGCAGCCAAGATAAGCGGGAGACCCAGTACTTC
CDR3aa: CASSQDKRETQYF

abundance: many
v_gene: TRBV3-1
d_gene: -
j_gene: TRBJ2-7
CDR3nt: TGTGCCAGCAGCCAATTTGGAGCCTACGAGCAGTACTTC
CDR3aa: CASSQFGAYEQYF

abundance: many
v_gene: TRBV5-1
d_gene: -
j_gene: TRBJ2-5
CDR3nt: TGCGCCAGCAGCCTGAGACAGCATGAACAGACCCAGTACTTC
CDR3aa: CASSLRQHEQTQYF

abundance: -
v_gene: TRBV20-1
d_gene: -
j_gene: TRBJ2-1
CDR3nt: TGCAGTGCCGTGAACGTCGGGAGTTCCTACAATGAGCAGTTCTTC
CDR3aa: CSAVNVGSSYNEQFF

abundance: many
v_gene: TRBV20-1
d_gene: TRBD1
j_gene: TRBJ2-7
CDR3nt: TGCAGTGCTCCCCTGACAGGGGTGGCCTACGAGCAGTACTTC
CDR3aa: CSAPLTGVAYEQYF

abundance: many
v_gene: TRBV5-1
d_gene: -
j_gene: TRBJ2-1
CDR3nt: TGCGCCAGCAGCTTTGGGGGCGGGGGTAGCTCCTACAATGAGCAGTTCTTC
CDR3aa: CASSFGGGGSSYNEQFF

abundance: few
v_gene: TRBV6-5
d_gene: -
j_gene: TRBJ1-1
CDR3nt: TGTGCCAGCAGTTACGAGGGGGACACTGAAGCTTTCTTT
CDR3aa: CASSYEGDTEAFF

abundance: few
v_gene: TRBV9
d_gene: -
j_gene: TRBJ1-1
CDR3nt: TGTGCCAGCAGCACCGCCCACAGGGACACTGAAGCTTTCTTT
CDR3aa: CASSTAHRDTEAFF

abundance: few
v_gene: TRBV20-1
d_gene: TRBD2
j_gene: TRBJ2-3
CDR3nt: TGCAGTGCTAGAGCGGGGTCGGGGGGTGCAGATACGCAGTATTTT
CDR3aa: CSARAGSGGADTQYF

abundance: many
v_gene: TRBV7-9
d_gene: TRBD1
j_gene: TRBJ2-3
CDR3nt: TGTGCCAGCAGTTTTACAGGGGCCACAGATACGCAGTATTTT
CDR3aa: CASSFTGATDTQYF

abundance: -
v_gene: TRBV4-2
d_gene: -
j_gene: TRBJ1-2
CDR3nt: TGTGCCAGCAGCCAATTGGGGTATTCAGGGGTTCCCTATGGCTACACCTTC
CDR3aa: CASSQLGYSGVPYGYTF

abundance: -
v_gene: TRBV4-1
d_gene: -
j_gene: TRBJ1-6
CDR3nt: TGCGCCAGCAGCCAAGATCTGCGGGGATTCAATTCACCCCTCCACTTT
CDR3aa: CASSQDLRGFNSPLHF

abundance: -
v_gene: TRBV6-1
d_gene: -
j_gene: TRBJ1-1
CDR3nt: TGTGCCAGCAGTGAAACACACGGCCAAGCTTTCTTT
CDR3aa: CASSETHGQAFF

abundance: few
v_gene: TRBV7-9
d_gene: -
j_gene: TRBJ2-1
CDR3nt: TGTGCCAGCAGCTTAGCAACCAGGGTTAATGAGCAGTTCTTC
CDR3aa: CASSLATRVNEQFF

abundance: few
v_gene: TRBV6-6
d_gene: -
j_gene: TRBJ2-1
CDR3nt: TGTGCCAGCCGAGGGGGACTATACAATGAGCAGTTCTTC
CDR3aa: CASRGGLYNEQFF

abundance: -
v_gene: TRBV7-2
d_gene: TRBD1
j_gene: TRBJ1-5
CDR3nt: TGTGCCAGCAGTCAAACGACAGGGTGGAATCAGCCCCAGCATTTT
CDR3aa: CASSQTTGWNQPQHF

abundance: few
v_gene: TRBV7-9
d_gene: -
j_gene: TRBJ2-5
CDR3nt: TGTGCCAGCAGCTTCCCGGGGTTCAGCGAGACCCAGTACTTC
CDR3aa: CASSFPGFSETQYF

abundance: many
v_gene: TRBV6-5
d_gene: -
j_gene: TRBJ1-1
CDR3nt: TGTGCCAGCAGTTACGGAGGACGGGCTTTCTTT
CDR3aa: CASSYGGRAFF

abundance: many
v_gene: TRBV12-3/TRBV12-4
d_gene: -
j_gene: TRBJ1-1
CDR3nt: TGTGCCAGCAGTTTATGGGGGTCTAACGAAGCTTTCTTT
CDR3aa: CASSLWGSNEAFF

abundance: -
v_gene: TRBV7-2
d_gene: -
j_gene: TRBJ1-1
CDR3nt: TGTGCCAGCAGCCGTCGCCTTGTGGGTGGAGACACTGAAGCTTTCTTT
CDR3aa: CASSRRLVGGDTEAFF

abundance: few
v_gene: TRBV27
d_gene: -
j_gene: TRBJ1-2
CDR3nt: TGTGCCAGCAGACAGACCCCAGGGGTAGGCTATGGCTACACCTTC
CDR3aa: CASRQTPGVGYGYTF

abundance: few
v_gene: TRBV25-1
d_gene: -
j_gene: TRBJ2-7
CDR3nt: TGTGCCAGCAGTGAATTCGTCAGGGGTTACGAGCAGTACTTC
CDR3aa: CASSEFVRGYEQYF

abundance: many
v_gene: TRBV7-9
d_gene: TRBD1
j_gene: TRBJ2-1
CDR3nt: TGTGCCAGCAGCGCCCGACAGGGATCCTACAATGAGCAGTTCTTC
CDR3aa: CASSARQGSYNEQFF

abundance: few
v_gene: TRBV7-2
d_gene: -
j_gene: TRBJ2-3
CDR3nt: TGTGCCAGCAGCGCGAACAGGGCAGATACGCAGTATTTT
CDR3aa: CASSANRADTQYF

abundance: few
v_gene: TRBV6-6
d_gene: -
j_gene: TRBJ2-2
CDR3nt: TGTGCCAGCAGTTCCGGACGGCCGAACACCGGGGAGCTGTTTTTT
CDR3aa: CASSSGRPNTGELFF

abundance: -
v_gene: TRBV7-2
d_gene: -
j_gene: TRBJ1-6
CDR3nt: TGTGCCAGCAGCTTAGGTGGTACGGGGGCCCCCCTCCACTTT
CDR3aa: CASSLGGTGAPLHF

abundance: few
v_gene: TRBV19
d_gene: -
j_gene: TRBJ2-7
CDR3nt: TGTGCCAGTAGTAAACTACCTATAGGCTCCTACGAGCAGTACTTC
CDR3aa: CASSKLPIGSYEQYF

abundance: -
v_gene: TRBV4-1
d_gene: TRBD1
j_gene: TRBJ1-5
CDR3nt: TGCGCCAGCAGCCAAGTCGGGACAGGCAATCAGCCCCAGCATTTT
CDR3aa: CASSQVGTGNQPQHF

abundance: -
v_gene: TRBV3-1
d_gene: TRBD2
j_gene: TRBJ2-1
CDR3nt: TGTGCCAGCAGTCCCTGGACTAGCGGGGATAATGATGAGCAGTTCTTC
CDR3aa: CASSPWTSGDNDEQFF

abundance: -
v_gene: TRBV25-1
d_gene: -
j_gene: TRBJ2-1
CDR3nt: TGTGCCAGTGTCCGGGATCCCGTAGTGGATGAGCAGTTCTTC
CDR3aa: CASVRDPVVDEQFF

abundance: few
v_gene: TRBV9
d_gene: -
j_gene: TRBJ2-5
CDR3nt: TGTGCCAGCAGCGTAGCTGGGCTTCAAGAGACCCAGTACTTC
CDR3aa: CASSVAGLQETQYF

abundance: many
v_gene: TRBV5-4
d_gene: TRBD1
j_gene: TRBJ1-1
CDR3nt: TGTGCCAGCAGCACCAGGACAGGGAGTACTGAAGCTTTCTTT
CDR3aa: CASSTRTGSTEAFF

abundance: many
v_gene: TRBV20-1
d_gene: -
j_gene: TRBJ2-4
CDR3nt: TGCAGTGCCACCCGCGGGACAGCGCTAGCCAAAAACATTCAGTACTTC
CDR3aa: CSATRGTALAKNIQYF

abundance: few
v_gene: TRBV20-1
d_gene: TRBD2
j_gene: TRBJ2-1
CDR3nt: TGCAGTGCAACCTGGGGACTAGCGGGAATTAATGAGCAGTTCTTC
CDR3aa: CSATWGLAGINEQFF

abundance: -
v_gene: TRBV5-5
d_gene: -
j_gene: TRBJ2-2
CDR3nt: TGTGCCAGCAGCTTGATGGGGGGAACGTTTACGAACACCGGGGAGCTGTTTTTT
CDR3aa: CASSLMGGTFTNTGELFF

abundance: few
v_gene: TRBV20-1
d_gene: -
j_gene: TRBJ2-2
CDR3nt: TGCAGTGCTAGAGATAGGAGGGTCGGCACCGGGGAGCTGTTTTTT
CDR3aa: CSARDRRVGTGELFF